What follows describes a single TCR beta chain. This sample stems from a study of blood T cell repertoires in COVID-19. Profiled with immunoSEQ multiplex PCR; TCRdb holds only in-frame clones, not every one. The table has around 240,000 clones, around 83% seen once; the top ten hold 1.4%. The junction had 2 bases not matched to a gene; V was cut back by 0 bases and J by 3 bases. CDR3 size: 14 residues. Germline CDR1 reads SGHRS; CDR2 reads YFSETQ. The TCR comes from a woman in her thirties or forties who had recovered from COVID-19. The gene calls are TRBV5-1 and TRBJ2-5; TRBD1 aligns across 7 bases. Input material: peripheral blood. The CDR3 DNA sequence: TGCGCCAGCAGCTTGGGACAGGGTGAAGAGACCCAGTACTTC. Its translation: CASSLGQGEETQYF.